One sample yielded the 18 T cell receptor beta chains listed below, sequenced in a study of spatial heterogeneity in lung cancer. TCRdb itself ran the 5' RACE reads through MiXCR, one entry per CDR3 protein. The sample includes roughly 15,000 distinct CDR3 sequences, almost 8% seen only once; the top ten take roughly 34%. Noted time point: sample taken at primary tumor resection. Without sorting, whole RNA was sequenced from tumor, nontumor lung or frozen PBMC. Sample: PBMCs, taken at surgery. All receptors derive from a female donor with early-stage non-small cell lung cancer.

There are many counts of this clonotype. The J gene is TRBJ2-5, the V gene TRBV6-1; D is perhaps TRBD2 (6 bases). This CDR3 is 16 amino acids long. Germline loops: CDR1 MNHNS, CDR2 SASEGT. Trimming stripped 1 base from V and 1 base from J, with 13 bases between. The CDR3 region is CASSEGRSGFQETQYF. Here the CDR3 DNA reads TGTGCCAGCAGTGAAGGAAGGAGCGGGTTCCAAGAGACCCAGTACTTC.

This clonotype was seen ten or more times. The chain joins TRBV5-1 to TRBJ2-4; a weak D match, TRBD2 (6 bases). The CDR3 covers 12 residues. From germline, CDR1 is SGHRS and CDR2 YFSETQ. Trimming took 4 bases from V and 7 from J, leaving 9 bases between them. CDR3 in DNA: TGCGCCAGCAGCCCGGAGGGGAACATTCAGTACTTC. Translated, it gives CASSPEGNIQYF.

This clonotype was detected many times. This chain uses TRBV28 with TRBJ1-6; D possibly corresponds to TRBD1 (5 bases). Germline loops: CDR1 MDHEN, CDR2 SYDVKM. The CDR3 extends over 12 amino acids. The V end lost 3 bases, the J end lost 12 bases, and 9 bases lay between the germline ends. Written as DNA, the CDR3 is TGTGCCAGCAGTTTGAGGGGACTACCCCTCCACTTT. Translation: CASSLRGLPLHF. Filled out from reference TRBV28 and TRBJ1-6, the complete variable domain reads DVKVTQSSRYLVKRTGEKVFLECVQDMDHENMFWYRQDPGLGLRLIYFSYDVKMKEKGDIPEGYSVSREKKERFSLILESASTNQTSMYLCASSLRGLPLHFGNGTRLTVT.

Ten or more counts support this clonotype. This chain uses TRBV7-2 with TRBJ1-2; no firm D call. The CDR3 runs 11 residues. V was shortened by 5 bases and J by 4 bases, with 5 bases between the two germline ends. The germline CDR1 and CDR2 sequences are SGHTA and FQGNSA. This chain's CDR3 is CASSSTYGYTF. DNA of the CDR3: TGTGCCAGCAGCAGCACCTATGGCTACACCTTC.

This clonotype has at least ten counts. The CDR3 spells CASTFRRGPGTEAFF. DNA for the CDR3: TGTGCCAGCACGTTTCGCAGGGGTCCGGGCACTGAAGCTTTCTTT. V is TRBV6-6 and J is TRBJ1-1; D possibly corresponds to TRBD1 (6 bases). This CDR3 comprises 15 residues. From germline, CDR1 is MNHNY and CDR2 SVGAGI (reference sequence). The V end lost 7 bases, the J end lost 4 bases, and 19 bases lay between the germline ends.

This clonotype was found a few times. At one boundary the junction diverges from the germline segment, which might be a read error. V is TRBV18 and J is TRBJ2-3; tentative D call: TRBD2 (6 bases). Germline loops: CDR1 KGHSH, CDR2 LQKENI. CDR3 length equals 17 residues. The CDR3 coding sequence is TGTGTCAGCTCACCACGGCACAGACTAGTGGTAACAGATACGCAGTATTTT. Translating it yields CVSSPRHRLVVTDTQYF.

Worth noting for this clonotype: Given a much more abundant clone one base away, this may be a read error. The chain couples TRBV20-1 to TRBJ1-1, with D possibly matching TRBD1 (5 bases). The CDR3 sequence is 12 residues long. Germline CDR1 reads DFQATT; CDR2 reads SNEGSKA (reference sequence). Deletions cut 4 bases from V and 8 bases from J, with 14 bases between. The CDR3 is CSAIEGPGEAFF. Written as DNA, the CDR3 is TGCAGTGCTATCGAGGGGCCCGGGGAAGCTTTCTTT.

Many counts were recorded for this clonotype. The chain recombines TRBV7-9 with TRBJ2-3; 7 bases align to TRBD1. The germline V gene has CDR1 SEHNR and CDR2 FQNEAQ (reference sequence). V trimming: 5 bases; J trimming: 1 base; junction bases outside the gene matches: 6. The CDR3 sequence is 15 residues long. The CDR3 region has the DNA TGTGCCAGCAGCCCATGGACAGGCCGCACAGATACGCAGTATTTT. Its translation: CASSPWTGRTDTQYF.

This clonotype was counted at least ten times. V gene TRBV3-1 combines with J gene TRBJ2-7; the D gene is possibly TRBD2 (6 bases). This CDR3 is 16 amino acids long. V was shortened by 4 bases and J by 5 bases, with 21 bases between the two germline ends. Germline loops: CDR1 LGHDT, CDR2 YNNKEL (reference sequence). CDR3 region: CASSPDPGVVGDEQYF. The CDR3 coding sequence is TGTGCCAGCAGCCCTGATCCGGGAGTAGTCGGAGACGAGCAGTACTTC.

By share, this clonotype counts as medium-sized. The chain combines TRBV7-9 with TRBJ1-3; D possibly corresponds to TRBD1 (5 bases). Germline CDR1 SEHNR, CDR2 FQNEAQ (reference sequence). V lost 4 bases and J 4 bases, leaving 17 bases between the germline ends. CDR3 length: 16 residues. CDR3 in amino acids: CASSSNRDALGNTIYF. The DNA of the CDR3 is TGTGCCAGCAGCTCAAACCGGGACGCCCTCGGAAACACCATATATTTT.

There are many counts of this clonotype. The V call is TRBV6-5, the J call TRBJ2-1; 10 positions agree with TRBD1. V was pared by 10 bases and J by 4 bases, with 13 bases of the junction left unmatched. The CDR3 consists of 16 residues. CDR1 and CDR2 from the germline V gene are MNHEY and SVGAGI. CDR3 residues: CATKEGGGQGYNEQFF. The CDR3 DNA is TGTGCCACCAAAGAGGGTGGGGGACAGGGGTACAATGAGCAGTTCTTC.

This clonotype was seen many times. The chain carries TRBV5-1 and TRBJ2-3; 11 nucleotides align to TRBD2. Germline CDR1 reads SGHRS; CDR2 reads YFSETQ. The CDR3 is 16 residues long. Trimming removed 0 bases from V and 2 bases from J; junction bases left unmatched: 2. CDR3 in amino acids: CASSLGLAGTTDTQYF. The CDR3 DNA reads TGCGCCAGCAGCTTGGGACTAGCGGGGACCACAGATACGCAGTATTTT.

This clonotype was counted only a few times. The chain couples TRBV11-1 to TRBJ2-1; no firm D call. The V end lost 5 bases, the J end lost 6 bases, and 8 bases lay between the germline ends. Germline CDR1 SGHAT, CDR2 FQDESV (reference sequence). The CDR3 is made up of 12 amino acids. The CDR3 loop reads CASSPTGNEQFF. The CDR3 region has the DNA TGTGCCAGCAGCCCCACTGGCAATGAGCAGTTCTTC.

This clonotype showed up many times. J is TRBJ2-1 and V is TRBV7-9; D is ambiguous. Germline CDR1 and CDR2: SEHNR and FQNEAQ (reference sequence). V lost 2 bases and J lost 4, with 12 bases in between. This CDR3 is 15 amino acids long. CDR3 nucleotide sequence: TGTGCCAGCAGCTTACCCGACTCAAAGTACAATGAGCAGTTCTTC. Amino acid sequence: CASSLPDSKYNEQFF.

This clonotype occurred many times. The rearrangement links TRBV29-1 to TRBJ2-7; a weak D match, TRBD1 (5 bases). CDR3 length: 12 residues. The V gene's germline CDR1 is SQVTM and CDR2 ANQGSEA. The ends were cut back, 4 bases at V and 6 bases at J, with 13 bases in the middle. CDR3 sequence: CSVVGRGFEQYF. The CDR3 nucleotides are TGCAGCGTTGTAGGAAGGGGTTTCGAGCAGTACTTC.

This clonotype was seen at least ten times. The chain employs TRBV6-5 and TRBJ1-2; 11 bases align to TRBD1. Germline trimming cut 2 bases from V and 6 bases from J; bases unmatched to any gene: 11. The CDR3 is made up of 17 amino acids. Germline V gives CDR1 MNHEY, CDR2 SVGAGI. The DNA of the CDR3 is TGTGCCAGCAGTTACGGGCGATGGACAGGGGGCAGTGATGGCTACACCTTC. Translation: CASSYGRWTGGSDGYTF.

This clonotype was picked up many times. The chain is built from TRBV12-3 or TRBV12-4 and TRBJ2-7; TRBD1 is a possible D gene (8 bases). The CDR3 runs to 16 residues. V lost 2 bases and J 4 bases, leaving 18 bases between the germline ends. The CDR3 sequence is CASSLPDRGGRYEQYF. The CDR3 bases are TGTGCCAGCAGTTTACCCGACAGGGGAGGGAGGTACGAGCAGTACTTC.

The sample holds many counts of this clonotype. CDR3 loop: CASSLSLNYGYTF. CDR3 nucleotides: TGTGCCAGCAGTTTATCCCTGAACTATGGCTACACCTTC. V gene TRBV6-5 combines with J gene TRBJ1-2; D is ambiguous. CDR1 is MNHEY and CDR2 is SVGAGI in the germline V gene. Trimming took 4 bases from V and 2 from J, leaving 8 bases between them. CDR3 length: 13 residues.